These 31 T cell receptor beta chains originate from one sample sequenced in a study of T cells in Graves' hyperthyroidism and ophthalmopathy. The CDR3 regions of TCR beta were amplified from RNA transcripts. The TCR CDR3 first-round RT-PCR relied on the HTBI primer set. From the multiplex PCR reads, TCRdb called clonotypes with MiXCR, one entry per CDR3 protein. The data show 400,000 to 550,000 distinct CDR3 sequences, roughly 24% seen once. The source material was blood. The receptors come from a woman in her twenties or thirties with Graves' ophthalmopathy.

In its sample, this clonotype was seen once. CDR3 sequence: CSAPEGENYGYTF. The DNA for the CDR3 is TGCAGTGCTCCCGAGGGGGAAAACTATGGCTACACCTTC. The chain recombines TRBV20-1 with TRBJ1-2, with D maybe TRBD1 (6 bases). The CDR3 runs 13 residues. Germline values: CDR1 DFQATT, CDR2 SNEGSKA (reference sequence). With 5 bases removed from V and 2 bases from J, the gap between germline ends came to 12 bases.

V gene TRBV15 combines with J gene TRBJ2-7; D is tentatively TRBD1 or TRBD2 (6 bases each). The V end was cut by 4 bases, the J end by 2 bases, with 12 bases between. The CDR3 is 14 amino acids. Germline-derived CDR1 and CDR2 are LNHNV and YYDKDF (reference sequence). The DNA for the CDR3 is TGTGCCACCAGCACCGGGGGCGGCCCCTACGAGCAGTACTTC. Encoded protein: CATSTGGGPYEQYF.

The sample holds a few counts of this clonotype. The V call is TRBV5-1, the J call TRBJ2-3; 14 bases are shared with TRBD2. Per the germline V gene, CDR1 is SGHRS and CDR2 is YFSETQ. The junction had 5 bases not matched to a gene; V was cut back by 0 bases and J by 5 bases. This CDR3 contains 17 residues. CDR3 amino acids: CASSLETSGGAGDTQYF. The CDR3 DNA sequence: TGCGCCAGCAGCTTGGAGACTAGCGGGGGGGCAGGAGATACGCAGTATTTT.

The chain uses TRBV6-2 or TRBV6-3 and TRBJ1-2, with D hard to call. The germline V and J ends were trimmed by 6 bases and 6 bases, with 14 bases remaining between them. Germline V lookup: CDR1 MNHEY, CDR2 SVGEGT. The CDR3 is 13 residues long. The DNA for the CDR3 is TGTGCCAGCAGAAAGGACGGACCCCATGGCTACACCTTC. This encodes CASRKDGPHGYTF.

There are a few counts of this clonotype. J is TRBJ2-5 and V is TRBV20-1, with D perhaps given as TRBD1 or TRBD2 (7 bases each). This CDR3 contains 11 residues. V dropped 6 bases and J dropped 7 bases, with 12 bases sitting between them. Germline-derived CDR1 and CDR2 are DFQATT and SNEGSKA (reference sequence). The CDR3 is CSATGEGTQYF. The DNA of the CDR3 is TGCAGTGCAACAGGGGAGGGGACCCAGTACTTC.

This clonotype was counted only a few times. The chain uses TRBV27 and TRBJ2-5; D remains ambiguous. CDR1 is MNHEY, CDR2 SMNVEV, per germline (reference sequence). CDR3 length: 15 amino acids. With 4 bases removed from V and 2 bases from J, the gap between germline ends came to 14 bases. The CDR3 sequence is CASSSQPIEQETQYF. The CDR3 DNA follows: TGTGCCAGCAGTTCCCAGCCCATCGAGCAAGAGACCCAGTACTTC.

The chain couples TRBV12-3 or TRBV12-4 to TRBJ1-6, with D perhaps TRBD1 (5 bases). The CDR3 spans 12 residues. V lost 5 bases and J lost 11, with 10 bases in between. CDR3: CASSRGRTPLHF. DNA for the CDR3: TGTGCCAGCAGTAGGGGTAGGACACCCCTCCACTTT.

This clonotype was observed many times. The rearrangement uses TRBV20-1 and TRBJ1-2; 8 bases agree with TRBD1. The CDR3 sequence is 12 residues long. Germline trimming cut 6 bases from V and 3 bases from J; bases unmatched to any gene: 3. Germline-derived CDR1 and CDR2 are DFQATT and SNEGSKA (reference sequence). The CDR3 DNA reads as TGCAGTGCCCCGACAGGGGACTATGGCTACACCTTC. It specifies CSAPTGDYGYTF.

This clonotype was seen at least ten times. The rearrangement joins TRBV2 to TRBJ2-3, with a possible D match to TRBD1 (6 bases). V lost 4 bases, J lost 3 bases, and 14 bases lay in between. CDR3 length: 15 residues. The germline CDR1 and CDR2 sequences are SNHLY and FYNNEI. As DNA, the CDR3 is TGTGCCAGCAGTGTGGGGGCTTTAATTACAGATACGCAGTATTTT. Its protein is CASSVGALITDTQYF.

There are many counts of this clonotype. The chain recombines TRBV6-1 with TRBJ1-2; 8 nucleotides line up with TRBD1. J was trimmed by 8 bases and V by 10 bases; bases with no gene match: 12. The V gene's germline CDR1 is MNHNS and CDR2 SASEGT. There are 13 residues in the CDR3. The CDR3 DNA follows: TGTGCCACCGGGGCCCAGGGGGCGCGCGGCTACACCTTC. The encoded protein is CATGAQGARGYTF.

This clonotype was observed a handful of times. This chain links TRBV28 with TRBJ1-2, with D hard to call. Germline CDR1 is MDHEN and CDR2 is SYDVKM. The V end lost 3 bases, the J end lost 4 bases, and 9 bases lay between the germline ends. CDR3 size: 13 residues. CDR3 loop: CASSLSRLYGYTF. DNA for the CDR3: TGTGCCAGCAGTTTGTCCCGGCTCTATGGCTACACCTTC.

This clonotype has ten or more counts. This chain connects TRBV11-3 to TRBJ1-1, with no clear D. This CDR3 comprises 13 residues. Deletions cut 4 bases from V and 0 bases from J, with 6 bases between. CDR1 SGHNT and CDR2 YENEEA come from the germline V gene. The CDR3 reads CASSSEVNTEAFF. Written as DNA, the CDR3 is TGTGCCAGCAGCTCGGAGGTGAACACTGAAGCTTTCTTT.

This clonotype appeared many times. The V gene is TRBV11-1, the J gene TRBJ2-7, with D maybe TRBD1 (6 bases). This CDR3 region has 15 residues. Germline V lookup: CDR1 SGHAT, CDR2 FQDESV (reference sequence). V was pared by 1 base and J by 0 bases, with 10 bases between. As DNA, the CDR3 is TGTGCCAGCAGCTTAGGACAGGATCGCTCCTACGAGCAGTACTTC. This sequence encodes CASSLGQDRSYEQYF.

This clonotype was recorded once. The chain uses TRBV6-1 and TRBJ1-1; D is unclear. Germline CDR1 MNHNS, CDR2 SASEGT. The CDR3 is 17 amino acids. V was shortened by 8 bases and J by 4 bases, with 26 bases between the two germline ends. The CDR3 bases are TGTGCCAGCCGAATTGAGGGAGTATCGGGTAGGGTCACTGAAGCTTTCTTT. This translates into CASRIEGVSGRVTEAFF.

The table lists this clonotype with many counts. The DNA of the CDR3 is TGTGCCAGCAGCTCCCTCCGTAGACAGGGGAACTACGAGCAGTACTTC. Protein sequence: CASSSLRRQGNYEQYF. The chain joins TRBV7-2 to TRBJ2-7; TRBD1 aligns across 8 bases. Per the germline V gene, CDR1 is SGHTA and CDR2 is FQGNSA. CDR3 length: 16 residues. The trim removed 4 bases at V and 3 bases at J, leaving 11 bases unmatched.

The chain employs TRBV27 and TRBJ2-7; 9 bases align to TRBD2. Looked up from germline, CDR1 is MNHEY and CDR2 is SMNVEV (reference sequence). V lost 6 bases, J lost 2 bases, and 8 bases stayed unmatched. The CDR3 is made up of 15 amino acids. The DNA of the CDR3 is TGTGCCAGCAGACGGATTAGCGGGGGACCCTACGAGCAGTACTTC. Its protein product is CASRRISGGPYEQYF.

This clonotype has a count of ten or more. This chain joins TRBV20-1 and TRBJ1-1; no definite D call. The CDR3 is 13 amino acids. Deletions cut 1 base from V and 1 base from J, with 7 bases between. The germline CDR1 and CDR2 sequences are DFQATT and SNEGSKA (reference sequence). Here the CDR3 DNA reads TGCAGTGCTAGAGGATTAAGGAACACTGAAGCTTTCTTT. Translation gives CSARGLRNTEAFF.

This clonotype came up many times. This chain connects TRBV24-1 to TRBJ1-2; TRBD1 aligns across 10 bases. Germline CDR1 and CDR2: KGHDR and SFDVKD. With 9 bases clipped from V and 0 bases from J, the junction kept 3 bases outside the gene matches. The CDR3 consists of 14 residues. In DNA, the CDR3 is TGTGCCACCGGAGGGACAGGGGCTAACTATGGCTACACCTTC. Protein product: CATGGTGANYGYTF.

The V gene is TRBV20-1, the J gene TRBJ2-7, with D unresolved. Between the trimmed V and J ends, which lost 3 bases and 5 bases, there was a span of 11 bases. CDR1 is DFQATT and CDR2 is SNEGSKA in the germline V gene (reference sequence). The CDR3 totals 12 residues. This CDR3 reads CSASDGRDEQYF. The CDR3 bases are TGCAGTGCTAGCGACGGGCGAGACGAGCAGTACTTC.

This clonotype was seen more than once but under ten times. The genes are TRBV5-1 and TRBJ1-1; TRBD1 agrees at 9 bases. V gave up 5 bases and J gave up 5 bases; unmatched junction bases: 13. The germline V gene encodes CDR1 SGHRS and CDR2 YFSETQ. This CDR3 comprises 16 residues. The CDR3 DNA sequence: TGCGCCAGCAGTCCAGGGACAGGGCAAAATGGGACTGAAGCTTTCTTT. It specifies CASSPGTGQNGTEAFF.

This clonotype came up many times. The V and J genes are TRBV5-4 and TRBJ2-4; the D is unclear. The CDR3 spans 14 residues. Germline CDR1 is SGHNT and CDR2 is YYREEE (reference sequence). V dropped 4 bases and J dropped 1 base, with 9 bases sitting between them. The CDR3 bases are TGTGCCAGCAGCCCCAAGTCTGCCAAAAACATTCAGTACTTC. Encoded protein: CASSPKSAKNIQYF. The whole variable domain, filled in from reference TRBV5-4 and TRBJ2-4, reads ETGVTQSPTHLIKTRGQQVTLRCSSQSGHNTVSWYQQALGQGPQFIFQYYREEENGRGNFPPRFSGLQFPNYSSELNVNALELDDSALYLCASSPKSAKNIQYFGAGTRLSVL.

The V gene is TRBV4-1, the J gene TRBJ1-1; maybe TRBD1 (5 bases). V was shortened by 7 bases and J by 7 bases, with 19 bases between the two germline ends. Looked up from germline, CDR1 is MGHRA and CDR2 is YSYEKL. The CDR3 loop spans 14 amino acids. In nucleotides, the CDR3 is TGCGCCAGCACCCCTATGGTGGGGGTAGGTGAAGCTTTCTTT. This gives the protein CASTPMVGVGEAFF.

This clonotype was seen a handful of times. The chain is built from TRBV10-3 and TRBJ2-2; tentatively, D is TRBD1 or TRBD2 (5 bases each). This CDR3 spans 15 amino acids. The germline V and J ends were trimmed by 4 bases and 6 bases, with 15 bases remaining between them. Per the germline V gene, CDR1 is ENHRY and CDR2 is SYGVKD. CDR3 sequence: CAISATPQGPGELFF. In DNA, the CDR3 is TGTGCCATCAGTGCCACCCCGCAGGGACCCGGGGAGCTGTTTTTT.

This clonotype was picked up many times. V and J are TRBV2 and TRBJ1-2; possible D gene TRBD1, 5 bases. The CDR3 loop spans 14 amino acids. Trimming took 10 bases from V and 1 from J, leaving 16 bases between them. CDR1 and CDR2 (germline): SNHLY, FYNNEI. This chain's CDR3 is CANGYGGDNYGYTF. The CDR3 DNA follows: TGTGCCAACGGATACGGGGGAGATAACTATGGCTACACCTTC.

The chain uses TRBV6-1 and TRBJ1-1; D is ambiguous. CDR1 is MNHNS, CDR2 SASEGT, per germline. The CDR3 is 11 residues long. Trimming removed 6 bases from V and 11 bases from J, with 13 bases in between. CDR3 in DNA: TGTGCCAGCAGACCAGGACGAGGTGCTTTCTTT. Protein: CASRPGRGAFF.

As for this clonotype: It may be a read error: a sequence one base away is much more abundant. The CDR3 nucleotides are TGTGTCTGGAGTCTCATTAGTAACACTGAAGCTTTCTTT. It translates to CVWSLISNTEAFF. V and J are TRBV30 and TRBJ1-1; no definite D call. The CDR3 is made up of 13 amino acids. Germline V gene lookup returns CDR1 GTSNPN and CDR2 SVGIG (reference sequence).

The V call is TRBV7-2, the J call TRBJ1-2, with D possibly TRBD1 on 5 matching bases. V was shortened by 3 bases and J by 3 bases, with 14 bases between the two germline ends. CDR3 length equals 15 residues. The germline CDR1 and CDR2 sequences are SGHTA and FQGNSA. The CDR3 bases are TGTGCCAGCAGCTTGGGGATGGGACCGGACTATGGCTACACCTTC. Protein: CASSLGMGPDYGYTF. Combining the CDR3 with reference TRBV7-2 and TRBJ1-2 gives the whole variable domain GAGVSQSPSNKVTEKGKDVELRCDPISGHTALYWYRQSLGQGLEFLIYFQGNSAPDKSGLPSDRFSAERTGGSVSTLTIQRTQQEDSAVYLCASSLGMGPDYGYTFGSGTRLTVV.

In nucleotides, the CDR3 is TGTGCCAGCAGCACCGGGACAGGCACAGATACGCAGTATTTT. It specifies CASSTGTGTDTQYF. The chain carries TRBV9 and TRBJ2-3, with 7 bases that match TRBD1. The V gene's germline CDR1 is SGDLS and CDR2 YYNGEE. The J segment lost 1 base and the V segment lost 4 bases, leaving 3 bases of the junction unmatched. The CDR3 has 14 amino acids.

As regards this clonotype: A much larger clone lies one base from this, so it may be a read error. V is TRBV4-1 and J is TRBJ1-3; D call uncertain. CDR1 is MGHRA and CDR2 is YSYEKL in the germline V gene. This CDR3 spans 14 amino acids. This CDR3 is CACSQGPAGNTIYF. CDR3 DNA: TGCGCCTGCAGCCAAGGCCCCGCGGGAAACACCATATATTTT.

This chain links TRBV5-1 with TRBJ1-2; tentative D call: TRBD1 (5 bases). This CDR3 is built from 14 residues. The V and J ends lost 2 bases and 2 bases respectively, with 10 bases between them. Germline V lookup: CDR1 SGHRS, CDR2 YFSETQ. The CDR3 nucleotides read TGCGCCAGCAGCTTTTTGACAGCAAACTATGGCTACACCTTC. It specifies CASSFLTANYGYTF. The entire variable domain, with the rest obtained from reference TRBV5-1 and TRBJ1-2, is as follows: KAGVTQTPRYLIKTRGQQVTLSCSPISGHRSVSWYQQTPGQGLQFLFEYFSETQRNKGNFPGRFSGRQFSNSRSEMNVSTLELGDSALYLCASSFLTANYGYTFGSGTRLTVV.

This sequence joins TRBV20-1 and TRBJ2-7; 9 nucleotides line up with TRBD2. There are 14 residues in the CDR3. J lost 4 bases, V lost 7 bases, and 11 bases had no gene match. Germline CDR1 and CDR2: DFQATT and SNEGSKA (reference sequence). CDR3 nucleotides: TGCAGTGTACGCCGGGCGGGGGGGCCGTACGAGCAGTACTTC. Translating gives CSVRRAGGPYEQYF.